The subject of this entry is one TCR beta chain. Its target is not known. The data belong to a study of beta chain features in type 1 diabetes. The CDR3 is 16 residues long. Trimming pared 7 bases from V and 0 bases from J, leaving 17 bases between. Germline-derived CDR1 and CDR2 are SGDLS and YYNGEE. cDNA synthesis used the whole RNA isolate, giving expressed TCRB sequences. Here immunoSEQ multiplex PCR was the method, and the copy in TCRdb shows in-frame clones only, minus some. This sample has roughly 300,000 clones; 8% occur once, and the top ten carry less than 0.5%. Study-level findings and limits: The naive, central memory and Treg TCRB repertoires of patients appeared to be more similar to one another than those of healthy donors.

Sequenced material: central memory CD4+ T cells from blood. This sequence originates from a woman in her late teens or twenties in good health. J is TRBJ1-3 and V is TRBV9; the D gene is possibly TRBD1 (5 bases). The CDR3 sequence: CASGSLGPSSGNTIYF. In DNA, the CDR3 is TGTGCCAGCGGGAGTTTGGGACCGTCCTCTGGAAACACCATATATTTT.